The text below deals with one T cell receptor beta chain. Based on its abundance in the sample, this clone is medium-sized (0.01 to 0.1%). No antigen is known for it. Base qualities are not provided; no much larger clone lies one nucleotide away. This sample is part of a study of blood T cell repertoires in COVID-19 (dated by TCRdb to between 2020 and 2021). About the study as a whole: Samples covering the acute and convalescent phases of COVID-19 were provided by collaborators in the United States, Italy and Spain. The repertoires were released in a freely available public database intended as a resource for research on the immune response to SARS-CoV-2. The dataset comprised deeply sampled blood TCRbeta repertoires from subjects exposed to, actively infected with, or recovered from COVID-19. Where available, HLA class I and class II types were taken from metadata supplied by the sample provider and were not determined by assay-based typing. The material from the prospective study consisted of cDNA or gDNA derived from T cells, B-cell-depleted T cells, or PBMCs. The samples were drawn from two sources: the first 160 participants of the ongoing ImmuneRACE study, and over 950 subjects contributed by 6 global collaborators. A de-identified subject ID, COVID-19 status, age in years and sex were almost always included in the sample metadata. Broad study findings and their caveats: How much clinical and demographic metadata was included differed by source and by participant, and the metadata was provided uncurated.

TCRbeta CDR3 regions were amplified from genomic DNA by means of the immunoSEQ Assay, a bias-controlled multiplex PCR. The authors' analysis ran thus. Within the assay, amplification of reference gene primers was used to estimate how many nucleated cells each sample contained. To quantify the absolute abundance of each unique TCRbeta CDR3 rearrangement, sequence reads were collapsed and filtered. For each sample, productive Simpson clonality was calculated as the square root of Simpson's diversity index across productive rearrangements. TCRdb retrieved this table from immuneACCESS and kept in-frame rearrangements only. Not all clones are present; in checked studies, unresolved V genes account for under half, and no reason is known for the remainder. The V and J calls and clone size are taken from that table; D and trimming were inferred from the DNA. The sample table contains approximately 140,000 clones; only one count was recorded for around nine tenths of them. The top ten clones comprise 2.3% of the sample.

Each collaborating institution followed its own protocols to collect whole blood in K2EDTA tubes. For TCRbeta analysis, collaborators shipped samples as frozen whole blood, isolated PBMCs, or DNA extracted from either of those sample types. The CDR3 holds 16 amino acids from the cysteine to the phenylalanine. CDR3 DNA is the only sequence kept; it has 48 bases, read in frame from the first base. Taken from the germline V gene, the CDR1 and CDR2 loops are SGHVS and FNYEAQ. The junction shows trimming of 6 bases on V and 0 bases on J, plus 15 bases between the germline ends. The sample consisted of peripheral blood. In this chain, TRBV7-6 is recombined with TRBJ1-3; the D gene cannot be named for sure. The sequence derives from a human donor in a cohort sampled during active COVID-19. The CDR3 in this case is CASSSPGADSGNTIYF. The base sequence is TGTGCCAGCAGTTCTCCGGGAGCAGACTCTGGAAACACCATATATTTT.